This T cell receptor (beta chain) emerged from a study of T cell repertoires in cytomegalovirus infection. As for the study in general: Both a matching HLA type and CMV infection were indicated by public TCR beta signatures.

At least ten counts were recorded for this clonotype. Its antigen is as yet unknown. TCRdb re-called the reads with MiXCR, one entry per CDR3 protein. The sample holds just over 150,000 distinct CDR3 sequences, 20% to 30% seen once. The J segment lost 0 bases and the V segment lost 3 bases, leaving 14 bases of the junction unmatched. The CDR3 spans 19 residues. Germline CDR1 SEHNR, CDR2 FQNEAQ (reference sequence). Study-level points and caveats: Ex vivo responses were dominated by HLA-C-restricted CMV-specific TCR beta clonotypes.

V is TRBV7-9 and J is TRBJ2-4; 7 bases fit TRBD2. Material: PBMCs. This receptor was identified in a human donor in good health (CMV status not recorded). Some clones in this sample may be carry-over from other donors' samples. This CDR3 is CASSFGGGISGLAKNIQYF. The CDR3 DNA is TGTGCCAGCAGCTTCGGTGGCGGAATTAGCGGGCTAGCCAAAAACATTCAGTACTTC.